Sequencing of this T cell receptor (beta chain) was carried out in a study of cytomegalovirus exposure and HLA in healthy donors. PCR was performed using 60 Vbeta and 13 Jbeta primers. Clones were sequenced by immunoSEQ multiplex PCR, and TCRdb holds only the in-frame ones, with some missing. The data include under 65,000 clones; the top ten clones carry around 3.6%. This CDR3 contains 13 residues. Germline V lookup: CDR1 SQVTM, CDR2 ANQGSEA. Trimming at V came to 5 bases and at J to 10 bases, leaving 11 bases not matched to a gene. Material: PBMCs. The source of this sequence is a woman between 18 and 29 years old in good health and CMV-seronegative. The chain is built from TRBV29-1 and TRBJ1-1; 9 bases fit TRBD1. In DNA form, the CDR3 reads TGCAGCGTTACTACAGGGGGCGCGGCGGTAGCTTTCTTT. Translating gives CSVTTGGAAVAFF.